The rows below give T cell receptor beta chains drawn from one sample of a study of monozygotic twins with inflammatory bowel disease. TCRdb reprocessed the 5' RACE reads and keeps a single row for each CDR3 protein, giving no DNA. The sample table sets out fewer than 550,000 distinct CDR3 sequences. Material: blood. Every receptor here comes from a human donor with ulcerative colitis or Crohn's disease, or a healthy co-twin of an affected twin (not recorded which). The CDR3 runs from the conserved cysteine through the conserved F or W.

>TRBJ1-5|TRBV20-1
CSAPTGGRDQPQHF
>TRBJ2-1|TRBV7-9
CASSLGRESSYNEQFF
>TRBJ2-5|TRBV7-9
CASSLLDSPGETQYF
>TRBJ2-2|TRBV27
CASSLMAGGAGELFF
>TRBJ2-7|TRBV20-1
CSAKDPGLATYEQYF
>TRBJ2-7|TRBV7-2
CASSLGQVYEQYF
>TRBJ2-7|TRBV12-3/TRBV12-4
CASSFEGGYSREQYF
>TRBJ2-5|TRBV12-3/TRBV12-4
CASSLGTSGSWETQYF
>TRBJ1-2|TRBV6-2/TRBV6-3
CASSYAWWGNYGYTF
>TRBJ1-1|TRBV20-1
CSARREPNTEAFF
>TRBJ2-7|TRBV6-1
CASSERGRSSYEQYF
>TRBJ1-5|TRBV5-5
CASSLGPGRDQPQHF
>TRBJ1-1|TRBV6-6
CASSPPGANTEAFF
>TRBJ2-1|TRBV27
CASSKGQATYNEQFF
>TRBJ2-7|TRBV25-1
CASSGWTSGEREQYF
>TRBJ2-2|TRBV7-2
CASSKYGEELFF
>TRBJ2-7|TRBV14
CASSQDLQDEQYF
>TRBJ2-3|TRBV10-3
CAISARGPNTDTQYF
>TRBJ2-2|TRBV24-1
CATTGTGGGELFF
>TRBJ1-1|TRBV7-2
CASSWARHTEAFF
>TRBJ1-5|TRBV11-2
CASSLTGVGSSSNQPQHF
>TRBJ1-1|TRBV18
CASSPYQGAIMNTEAFF
>TRBJ1-6|TRBV14
CASSQLDRAVSPLHF
>TRBJ2-3|TRBV3-1
CASSQDFSAGGTDTQYF